Listed below are T cell receptor beta chains from one sample, sequenced in a study of blood T cell repertoires in COVID-19. This table comes from immunoSEQ multiplex PCR, and its TCRdb copy is limited to in-frame clones, with some not included. The sample lists more than 80,000 clones, roughly 85% seen once, with about 15% in the top ten. Source material: peripheral blood. Source of these receptors: a human donor in a cohort sampled during active COVID-19. CDR3s include the opening cysteine and the closing phenylalanine or tryptophan. The order of the fields is J gene, V gene, CDR3 protein.

J gene: TRBJ1-6; V gene: TRBV5-1; CDR3 protein: CASKPGGYNSPLHF
J gene: TRBJ2-5; V gene: TRBV7-9; CDR3 protein: CASSSNSDIQETQYF
J gene: TRBJ1-5; V gene: TRBV5-1; CDR3 protein: CASSLDGSGGQPQHF
J gene: TRBJ2-1; V gene: TRBV7-9; CDR3 protein: CASSRSRTSGMFNEQFF
J gene: TRBJ2-7; V gene: TRBV19; CDR3 protein: CASSIFSGGEQYF
J gene: TRBJ2-1; V gene: TRBV10-1; CDR3 protein: CASSESRFRINEQFF
J gene: TRBJ2-7; V gene: TRBV7-9; CDR3 protein: CASSLGQVEQYF
J gene: TRBJ2-1; V gene: TRBV5-1; CDR3 protein: CASKEDRVFNEQFF
J gene: TRBJ1-1; V gene: TRBV10-3; CDR3 protein: CAIRGAAEAFF
J gene: TRBJ2-2; V gene: TRBV3-1/TRBV3-2; CDR3 protein: CASKGAGNTGELFF
J gene: TRBJ1-6; V gene: TRBV4-1; CDR3 protein: CASSPTGLSHLPLHF
J gene: TRBJ1-1; V gene: TRBV7-3; CDR3 protein: CASSLKRVNTEAFF
J gene: TRBJ1-5; V gene: TRBV7-9; CDR3 protein: CASSTRSQPQHF
J gene: TRBJ2-6; V gene: TRBV2; CDR3 protein: CASKGLSSGANVLTF
J gene: TRBJ2-7; V gene: TRBV30; CDR3 protein: CAWSGQGGLEQYF
J gene: TRBJ2-7; V gene: TRBV28; CDR3 protein: CASSFWLLAGDARYEQYF
J gene: TRBJ1-2; V gene: TRBV27; CDR3 protein: CASSLQGALNYGYTF
J gene: TRBJ2-5; V gene: TRBV5-5; CDR3 protein: CASRPLTRDGTQYF
J gene: TRBJ1-5; V gene: TRBV5-6; CDR3 protein: CASSRRPNQPQHF
J gene: TRBJ2-3; V gene: TRBV28; CDR3 protein: CASSLERATDTQYF
J gene: TRBJ2-5; V gene: TRBV7-2; CDR3 protein: CASSDPGRGETQYF
J gene: TRBJ2-4; V gene: TRBV3-1/TRBV3-2; CDR3 protein: CASSRGGIQYF
J gene: TRBJ1-2; V gene: TRBV28; CDR3 protein: CASSSSRGYTF
J gene: TRBJ2-1; V gene: TRBV19; CDR3 protein: CASSMQVLGPYNEQFF
J gene: TRBJ1-6; V gene: TRBV6-5; CDR3 protein: CASSYSDSSYNSPLHF
J gene: TRBJ1-1; V gene: TRBV5-1; CDR3 protein: CASRMGQGNTEAFF
J gene: TRBJ2-3; V gene: TRBV5-1; CDR3 protein: CASSLAGITDTQYF
J gene: TRBJ1-1; V gene: TRBV7-9; CDR3 protein: CASSPLQYTEAFF
J gene: TRBJ1-1; V gene: TRBV27; CDR3 protein: CASSLYSGTEAFF
J gene: TRBJ2-7; V gene: TRBV18; CDR3 protein: CASSPGTNYEQYF
J gene: TRBJ1-1; V gene: TRBV18; CDR3 protein: CASSPQEGTEAFF
J gene: TRBJ2-7; V gene: TRBV7-9; CDR3 protein: CASSSQGAFYEQYF
J gene: TRBJ1-3; V gene: TRBV6-5; CDR3 protein: CASSYSGDRGNTIYF
J gene: TRBJ1-5; V gene: TRBV28; CDR3 protein: CASSLGVRNQPQHF
J gene: TRBJ2-7; V gene: TRBV29-1; CDR3 protein: CSAHRGSYEQYF
J gene: TRBJ2-1; V gene: TRBV19; CDR3 protein: CASSIRGVYNEQFF
J gene: TRBJ2-7; V gene: TRBV21-1; CDR3 protein: CASSPREKGNYEQYF
J gene: TRBJ1-3; V gene: TRBV6-5; CDR3 protein: CASSYSYQSGNTIYF
J gene: TRBJ1-2; V gene: TRBV4-1; CDR3 protein: CASSQAGTGSNYGYTF
J gene: TRBJ1-1; V gene: TRBV7-9; CDR3 protein: CASSLWTGRGTEAFF
J gene: TRBJ2-1; V gene: TRBV18; CDR3 protein: CASSPGLAEYNEQFF